This passage covers 9 T cell receptor beta chains from one sample sequenced in a study of regulatory T cells in long-lasting Graves disease (dated by TCRdb to the early 2020s). Sample time point, as interpreted from the label and publication: newly diagnosed GD, antithyroid drugs for less than 3 months. RNA was extracted from PBMCs in TRIzol for both TCR sequencing and RNA sequencing. The library was obtained by multiplex PCR. The instrument was an Illumina HiSeq 4000. CDR3 regions were amplified by Arm-PCR with iRepertoire HTBI primers to construct TCR beta libraries. TCRdb reran the public reads through fastp at Q25 and MiXCR, keeping productive beta chains. Every entry covers one CDR3 protein and lists the most common genes and DNA from its rows. This sample lists around 450,000 distinct CDR3 sequences; 14% to 15% were detected once. The ten largest make up 16% of the sample. In addition, the sample was reused for a study of T cells in Graves' hyperthyroidism and ophthalmopathy.

This sample comprised peripheral blood mononuclear cells (PBMCs), obtained at new diagnosis, from a patient treated with antithyroid drugs. These receptors came from a woman aged 25 to 45 with Graves disease. Donor details come from another sample of the same person, matched by shared clones.

This clonotype has more than one count but fewer than ten. With a much larger clone just one base away, this may be a read error. This sequence joins TRBV2 and TRBJ2-1, with 9 bases lining up with TRBD1. The CDR3 sequence is 15 residues long. The germline V gene encodes CDR1 SNHLY and CDR2 FYNNEI. CDR3 nucleotide sequence: TGTGCCAGCAGTGGGGACAGGGCTTCCTACAGTGAGCAGTTCTTC. Amino acids: CASSGDRASYSEQFF.

This clonotype was counted many times. The chain employs TRBV11-2 and TRBJ2-1; 9 bases match TRBD2. The CDR3 spans 16 residues. The junction had 9 bases not matched to a gene; V was cut back by 5 bases and J by 4 bases. Germline V lookup: CDR1 SGHAT, CDR2 FQNNGV. The DNA for the CDR3 is TGTGCCAGCAGCCGGGCGGGAGGGCCATATTACAATGAGCAGTTCTTC. Translating gives CASSRAGGPYYNEQFF.

This clonotype turned up a few times. The rearrangement links TRBV19 to TRBJ1-2; D remains ambiguous. CDR3 length: 12 residues. The V end was cut by 7 bases, the J end by 6 bases, with 12 bases between. The V gene's germline CDR1 is LNHDA and CDR2 SQIVND (reference sequence). The CDR3 protein is CASTTPKDGYTF. The CDR3 DNA reads as TGTGCCAGTACCACCCCCAAGGATGGCTACACCTTC. Drawing the rest from reference TRBV19 and TRBJ1-2, the complete variable domain is DGGITQSPKYLFRKEGQNVTLSCEQNLNHDAMYWYRQDPGQGLRLIYYSQIVNDFQKGDIAEGYSVSREKKESFPLTVTSAQKNPTAFYLCASTTPKDGYTFGSGTRLTVV.

This clonotype was recorded at least ten times. The chain combines TRBV10-2 with TRBJ2-7; 7 nucleotides agree with TRBD1. CDR1 and CDR2 from the germline V gene are WSHSY and SAAADI. V shed 6 bases and J 3 bases; nucleotides not matched to a gene: 8. The CDR3 runs to 14 residues. The CDR3 region has the DNA TGCGCCAGCAGGATAAGGGACAGCAGCTACGAGCAGTACTTC. Encoded protein: CASRIRDSSYEQYF.

This clonotype appeared many times. The rearrangement uses TRBV6-2 or TRBV6-3 and TRBJ2-1; tentatively, D is TRBD2 (6 bases). Germline V CDR1 and CDR2: MNHEY, SVGEGT. Trimming pared 5 bases from V and 7 bases from J, leaving 15 bases between. CDR3 length equals 14 residues. The CDR3 sequence: CASSLRERWNEQFF. As DNA, the CDR3 is TGTGCCAGCAGTCTGCGGGAAAGGTGGAATGAGCAGTTCTTC.

Regarding this clonotype: The junction and the germline gene differ at one end; a read error may be behind it. This chain links TRBV13 with TRBJ1-3; D is unclear. CDR3 length: 16 residues. From germline, CDR1 is PRHDT and CDR2 FYEKMQ (reference sequence). The CDR3 DNA reads TGTGCCAGCAGCTTGCCCTATGATTTCTCTGGAATCACCATATATTTT. This gives the protein CASSLPYDFSGITIYF.

The CDR3 region is CSATSREISSYNEQFF. The CDR3 nucleotides are TGCAGTGCTACCAGCAGGGAGATCAGCTCCTACAATGAGCAGTTCTTC. V is TRBV20-1 and J is TRBJ2-1; D tentatively fits TRBD1 or TRBD2 (5 bases each). Trimming left V 4 bases short and J 0 bases short, with 16 bases between. The CDR3 length is 16 residues. Germline CDR1 is DFQATT and CDR2 is SNEGSKA (reference sequence).

This clonotype was seen ten or more times. CDR3 in DNA: TGTGCCAGCAGTGGGGACGGGGACAGCTACCTTTACAATGAGCAGTTCTTC. It is translated as CASSGDGDSYLYNEQFF. This sequence joins TRBV27 and TRBJ2-1; 7 bases match TRBD1. Trimming took 5 bases from V and 4 from J; bases not matched to a gene: 14. Germline CDR1 reads MNHEY; CDR2 reads SMNVEV (reference sequence). This CDR3 is 17 amino acids long.

V usage is TRBV2 and J usage is TRBJ2-5; D is undetermined. The CDR3 extends over 16 amino acids. V lost 6 bases, J lost 4 bases, and 21 bases lay in between. Germline CDR1 and CDR2: SNHLY and FYNNEI. CDR3 DNA: TGTGCCAGCAGCCAACCCTCCCCCGGGTCTCGAGAGACCCAGTACTTC. Protein: CASSQPSPGSRETQYF. The full variable domain, rest sourced from reference TRBV2 and TRBJ2-5, is EPEVTQTPSHQVTQMGQEVILRCVPISNHLYFYWYRQILGQKVEFLVSFYNNEISEKSEIFDDQFSVERPDGSNFTLKIRSTKLEDSAMYFCASSQPSPGSRETQYFGPGTRLLVL.